Shown below are 20 T cell receptor beta chains from a single sample sequenced in a study of cytomegalovirus exposure and HLA in healthy donors (dated by TCRdb to the late 2010s). Library generation was performed with the immunoSEQ multiplex PCR assay. For the multiplex PCR, a mixture combining 60 forward primers for TCR Vbeta segments and 13 reverse primers for TCR Jbeta segments was used. TCRdb limited this immuneACCESS table to in-frame rearrangements with V and J called. A share of clones is missing; checked studies link under half to unresolved V genes, and the rest is unexplained. Recorded for this sample are 180,000 or so clones; approximately 84% of them occurred a single time. The leading ten clones occupy about 3% of the sample. The specimen sequenced was PBMCs. The receptors come from a female donor in good health and CMV-seronegative.

The chain has TRBV11-3 and TRBJ1-1; TRBD1 is a possible D gene (5 bases). Trimming stripped 4 bases from V and 4 bases from J, with 10 bases between. From germline, CDR1 is SGHNT and CDR2 YENEEA. The CDR3 loop spans 13 amino acids. The CDR3 loop reads CASSWGVGTEAFF. In DNA form, the CDR3 reads TGTGCCAGCAGCTGGGGGGTGGGCACTGAAGCTTTCTTT. The entire variable domain, with the rest obtained from reference TRBV11-3 and TRBJ1-1, is as follows: EAGVVQSPRYKIIEKKQPVAFWCNPISGHNTLYWYLQNLGQGPELLIRYENEEAVDDSQLPKDRFSAERLKGVDSTLKIQPAELGDSAVYLCASSWGVGTEAFFGQGTRLTVV.

This chain joins TRBV7-2 and TRBJ1-4; 10 nucleotides line up with TRBD1. The CDR3 runs 15 residues. J was trimmed by 6 bases and V by 2 bases; bases with no gene match: 3. Germline CDR1 is SGHTA and CDR2 is FQGNSA. This chain's CDR3 is CASSLRGQGYEKLFF. DNA of the CDR3: TGTGCCAGCAGCTTAAGGGGACAGGGGTATGAAAAACTGTTTTTT.

This chain links TRBV6-1 with TRBJ1-2; TRBD1 matches at 7 bases. J lost 4 bases, V lost 5 bases, and 1 base had no gene match. Looked up from germline, CDR1 is MNHNS and CDR2 is SASEGT. This CDR3 region has 12 residues. Written as DNA, the CDR3 is TGTGCCAGCAGTCGACAGGGCTATGGCTACACCTTC. Translation: CASSRQGYGYTF.

The rearrangement joins TRBV6-6 to TRBJ1-5; 7 bases are shared with TRBD1. V lost 6 bases to trimming and J lost 4 bases; unmatched junction nucleotides: 6. Germline CDR1 is MNHNY and CDR2 is SVGAGI (reference sequence). This CDR3 contains 14 residues. CDR3 nucleotides: TGTGCCAGCAGATATGACAGGGATAATCAGCCCCAGCATTTT. Translated: CASRYDRDNQPQHF.

For this clone: One junction end disagrees with the germline gene, perhaps due to a read error. The sample has other DNA sequences that encode this CDR3 too. The J gene is TRBJ1-2, the V gene TRBV7-9; a possible D gene is TRBD1 (5 bases). CDR3 length: 13 residues. Germline V gene data show CDR1 as SEHNR and CDR2 as FQNEAQ (reference sequence). CDR3 loop: CSSSPDSNYGYTF. The CDR3 nucleotides are TGTTCCAGCAGCCCCGACAGTAACTATGGCTACACCTTC.

In DNA, the CDR3 is TGTGCCAGCAGCTTAGGGCAGGGGAGGGACAATGAGCAGTTCTTC. Residues: CASSLGQGRDNEQFF. V and J are TRBV5-8 and TRBJ2-1; a possible D gene is TRBD2 (7 bases). Per germline, CDR1 SGHTS and CDR2 YDEGEE. Trimming shortened V by 2 bases and J by 5 bases, and 14 bases separated the two germline ends. This CDR3 spans 15 amino acids.

The chain combines TRBV9 with TRBJ2-1, with 11 nucleotides matching TRBD2. The CDR3 sequence is 18 residues long. CDR1 is SGDLS, CDR2 YYNGEE, per germline. The V gene end was trimmed by 4 bases and the J gene end by 7 bases; junction bases not matched to a gene: 16. This CDR3 reads CASSSGLAGGRKGNEQFF. The CDR3 DNA reads TGTGCCAGCAGCAGTGGTCTAGCGGGAGGTCGGAAGGGGAATGAGCAGTTCTTC.

The V call is TRBV11-3, the J call TRBJ2-7; 7 positions agree with TRBD2. The CDR3 runs 18 residues. Trimming removed 3 bases from V and 2 bases from J; junction bases left unmatched: 16. In germline, CDR1 is SGHNT, CDR2 YENEEA. The CDR3 DNA reads TGTGCCAGCAGCTTTGCTTCCACTCTAGCGGTCCTTACCTACGAGCAGTACTTC. It yields the protein CASSFASTLAVLTYEQYF.

The chain links TRBV11-3 to TRBJ2-2, with TRBD2 matching over 7 bases. The junction had 6 bases not matched to a gene; V was cut back by 0 bases and J by 5 bases. Germline lookup yields CDR1 SGHNT and CDR2 YENEEA. The CDR3 has 16 amino acids. The CDR3 is CASSLDSGGDTGELFF. The CDR3 nucleotides read TGTGCCAGCAGCTTAGACTCGGGGGGAGATACCGGGGAGCTGTTTTTT.

CDR3 region: CASSTRGQGLFIRNTEAFF. The CDR3 nucleotides read TGCGCCAGCAGTACTCGAGGACAGGGCCTTTTTATTCGGAACACTGAAGCTTTCTTT. The V gene is TRBV5-1, the J gene TRBJ1-1; 8 nucleotides match TRBD1. Germline CDR1 and CDR2: SGHRS and YFSETQ. The CDR3 is 19 amino acids. J lost 1 base, V lost 5 bases, and 19 bases had no gene match.

This clone appeared once. The genes are TRBV6-6 and TRBJ2-7, with D maybe TRBD1 (6 bases). V was trimmed by 0 bases and J by 2 bases, leaving 14 bases between them. Per the germline V gene, CDR1 is MNHNY and CDR2 is SVGAGI (reference sequence). The CDR3 loop spans 16 amino acids. DNA of the CDR3: TGTGCCAGCAGTTACTCGAGAGACAGGTACCCCTACGAGCAGTACTTC. It encodes CASSYSRDRYPYEQYF.

The chain links TRBV5-8 to TRBJ2-1; a weak D match, TRBD2 (6 bases). Germline CDR1 reads SGHTS; CDR2 reads YDEGEE. This CDR3 has 17 amino acids. V was cut by 3 bases and J by 2 bases, with 18 bases left in between. The CDR3: CASSWHGTLKTYNEQFF. For the CDR3, the DNA is TGTGCCAGCAGCTGGCATGGGACTCTGAAAACCTACAATGAGCAGTTCTTC.

The V gene is TRBV27, the J gene TRBJ2-1, with TRBD1 as a possible D gene (5 bases). This CDR3 is built from 13 residues. CDR1 and CDR2 from the germline V gene are MNHEY and SMNVEV (reference sequence). V dropped 0 bases and J dropped 7 bases, with 7 bases sitting between them. The CDR3 DNA reads as TGTGCCAGCAGTTTATCAGGGGATAATGAGCAGTTCTTC. Translated, it gives CASSLSGDNEQFF.

This chain joins TRBV11-2 and TRBJ2-3; 11 nucleotides align to TRBD1. This CDR3 contains 15 residues. Per the germline V gene, CDR1 is SGHAT and CDR2 is FQNNGV. The J segment lost 3 bases and the V segment lost 7 bases, leaving 6 bases of the junction unmatched. CDR3 sequence (DNA): TGTGCCAGCACCACGGGGACAGGGGGGACAGATACGCAGTATTTT. This gives the protein CASTTGTGGTDTQYF.

The chain couples TRBV28 to TRBJ1-6; D might be TRBD1 (6 bases). The germline gives CDR1 MDHEN, CDR2 SYDVKM. The germline V and J ends were trimmed by 5 bases and 7 bases, with 18 bases remaining between them. This CDR3 is 16 amino acids long. Here the CDR3 DNA reads TGTGCCAGCAGTGCCCGCGGGGGGCAGGGCAATTCACCCCTCCACTTT. It specifies CASSARGGQGNSPLHF.

The rearrangement uses TRBV2 and TRBJ2-1; 9 bases are a match to TRBD2. J lost 8 bases, V lost 2 bases, and 7 bases had no gene match. The germline CDR1 and CDR2 sequences are SNHLY and FYNNEI. The CDR3 runs 15 residues. Here the CDR3 reads CASSERAGGPYEQFF. The CDR3, as DNA: TGTGCCAGCAGTGAAAGGGCGGGAGGGCCTTATGAGCAGTTCTTC. The whole variable domain, remainder taken from reference TRBV2 and TRBJ2-1, is EPEVTQTPSHQVTQMGQEVILRCVPISNHLYFYWYRQILGQKVEFLVSFYNNEISEKSEIFDDQFSVERPDGSNFTLKIRSTKLEDSAMYFCASSERAGGPYEQFFGPGTRLTVL.

V gene TRBV5-1 combines with J gene TRBJ2-1; a weak D match, TRBD1 (6 bases). The ends were cut back, 0 bases at V and 1 base at J, with 8 bases in the middle. This CDR3 is 15 amino acids long. Germline V lookup: CDR1 SGHRS, CDR2 YFSETQ. The CDR3 nucleotides are TGCGCCAGCAGCTTGGCCACAGGGTCCTACAATGAGCAGTTCTTC. It translates to CASSLATGSYNEQFF.

The chain has TRBV6-4 and TRBJ2-4; 7 bases are shared with TRBD1. Germline V CDR1 and CDR2: MRHNA, SNTAGT. This CDR3 has 18 residues. The CDR3 DNA reads as TGTACCAACGAGTGCTCAAATGGTAGGGGGCGTTCCAAAAACATTCAGTACTTC. It is translated as CTNECSNGRGRSKNIQYF.

The chain uses TRBV5-1 and TRBJ1-3; TRBD1 aligns across 9 bases. J lost 1 base, V lost 1 base, and 3 bases had no gene match. The length of the CDR3 is 16 residues. Germline V gene sequence: CDR1 SGHRS, CDR2 YFSETQ. CDR3 sequence: CASSLRDRESGNTIYF. The DNA of the CDR3 is TGCGCCAGCAGCTTGAGGGACAGGGAGTCTGGAAACACCATATATTTT. The whole variable domain, filled in from reference TRBV5-1 and TRBJ1-3, reads KAGVTQTPRYLIKTRGQQVTLSCSPISGHRSVSWYQQTPGQGLQFLFEYFSETQRNKGNFPGRFSGRQFSNSRSEMNVSTLELGDSALYLCASSLRDRESGNTIYFGEGSWLTVV.

CDR3 region: CASSTTQGVPPTEQFF. CDR3 coding DNA: TGTGCCAGCAGTACGACGCAGGGGGTCCCACCCACGGAGCAGTTCTTC. The rearrangement joins TRBV7-8 to TRBJ2-1; 7 bases fit TRBD1. Trimming removed 6 bases from V and 10 bases from J; junction bases left unmatched: 18. In germline, CDR1 is SGHVS, CDR2 FQNEAQ. This CDR3 region has 16 residues. The complete variable domain, with remaining parts taken from reference TRBV7-8 and TRBJ2-1, reads GAGVSQSPRYKVAKRGQDVALRCDPISGHVSLFWYQQALGQGPEFLTYFQNEAQLDKSGLPSDRFFAERPEGSVSTLKIQRTQQEDSAVYLCASSTTQGVPPTEQFFGPGTRLTVL.